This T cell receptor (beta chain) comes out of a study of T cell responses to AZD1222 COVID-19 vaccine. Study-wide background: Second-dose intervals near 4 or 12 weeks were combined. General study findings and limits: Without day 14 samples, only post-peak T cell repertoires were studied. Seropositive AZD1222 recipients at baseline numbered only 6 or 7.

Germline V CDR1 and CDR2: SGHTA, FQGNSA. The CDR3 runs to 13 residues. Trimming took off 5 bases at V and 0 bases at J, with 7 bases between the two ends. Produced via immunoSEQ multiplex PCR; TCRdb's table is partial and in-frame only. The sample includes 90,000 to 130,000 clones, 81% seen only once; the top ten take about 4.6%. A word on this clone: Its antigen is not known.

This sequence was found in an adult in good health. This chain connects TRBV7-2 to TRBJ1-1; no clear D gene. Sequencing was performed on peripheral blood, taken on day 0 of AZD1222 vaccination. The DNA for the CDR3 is TGTGCCAGCAGCCTAGAGCTGAACACTGAAGCTTTCTTT. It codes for CASSLELNTEAFF. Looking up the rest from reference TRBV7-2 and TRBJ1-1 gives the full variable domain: GAGVSQSPSNKVTEKGKDVELRCDPISGHTALYWYRQSLGQGLEFLIYFQGNSAPDKSGLPSDRFSAERTGGSVSTLTIQRTQQEDSAVYLCASSLELNTEAFFGQGTRLTVV.